The clone carrying this T cell receptor beta chain was seen just once. The target antigen is unknown. This record comes from a study of cytomegalovirus exposure and HLA in healthy donors. The table came from immunoSEQ multiplex PCR; TCRdb's copy has only in-frame clones and leaves some out. The data hold 150,000 to 200,000 clones, with 84% observed a single time. V shed 4 bases and J 0 bases; nucleotides not matched to a gene: 6. Germline V CDR1 and CDR2: SGHRS, YFSETQ. The CDR3 is 16 residues long. Study-wide results and limits: According to a later analysis, TCR clusters from the first cohort tended to co-occur in the roughly 110 validation repertoires. Per published reports, the classifier diagnosed cytomegalovirus status with high specificity and sensitivity. Researchers reported that a few CMV-associated chains were confirmed in vitro as CMV antigen-specific. Altogether, some 170 TCR beta chains were recorded as cytomegalovirus-associated.

The TCR sequence derives from a young man in good health and CMV-seropositive. The source material was PBMCs. The chain recombines TRBV5-1 with TRBJ2-2; 7 nucleotides line up with TRBD1. CDR3 DNA: TGCGCCAGCAGCGTCGGACAGGCAGCGAACACCGGGGAGCTGTTTTTT. It codes for CASSVGQAANTGELFF.